This T cell receptor beta chain was recorded in a study of blood T cell repertoires in COVID-19. Across the study: COVID-19 samples from acute and convalescent phases originated in the United States, Italy and Spain. The cDNA or gDNA used as material had been derived from T cells, B-cell-depleted T cells, or PBMCs.

Original processing notes: Amplification from reference gene primers served as the basis for estimated nucleated cell counts. The method was immunoSEQ multiplex PCR; TCRdb's version includes in-frame clones alone and lacks a portion of them. V, J and clone size were drawn from that table, and D and trimming were deduced from the DNA. The table has roughly 200,000 clones, around 80% seen once. Input material: peripheral blood. This sequence was found in a woman of 80 years or more with COVID-19, enrolled during active disease.

The CDR3 nucleotides read TGTGCCATCAGTGTACAGGGCCACGAGCAGTACTTC. Translating it yields CAISVQGHEQYF. The chain has TRBV10-3 and TRBJ2-7; tentative D call: TRBD1 (6 bases). Germline loops: CDR1 ENHRY, CDR2 SYGVKD. The CDR3 loop spans 12 amino acids. V gave up 4 bases and J gave up 5 bases, with 9 bases separating them.